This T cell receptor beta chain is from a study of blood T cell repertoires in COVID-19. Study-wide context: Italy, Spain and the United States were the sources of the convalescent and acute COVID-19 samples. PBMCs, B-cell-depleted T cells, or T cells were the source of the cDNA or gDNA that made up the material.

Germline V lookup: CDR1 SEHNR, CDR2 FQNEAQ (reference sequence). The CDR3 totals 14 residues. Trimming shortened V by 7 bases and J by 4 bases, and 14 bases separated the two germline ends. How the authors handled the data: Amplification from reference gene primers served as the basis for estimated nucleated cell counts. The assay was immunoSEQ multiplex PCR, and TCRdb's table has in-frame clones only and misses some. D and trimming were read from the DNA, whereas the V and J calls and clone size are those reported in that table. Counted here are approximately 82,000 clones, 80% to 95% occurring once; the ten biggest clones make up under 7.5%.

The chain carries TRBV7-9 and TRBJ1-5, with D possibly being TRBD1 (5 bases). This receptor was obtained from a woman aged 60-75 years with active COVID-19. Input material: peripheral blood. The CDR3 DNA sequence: TGTGCCAGCATAGCGGGGCCGACAAATCAGCCCCAGCATTTT. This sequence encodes CASIAGPTNQPQHF.